Described below is a single T cell receptor (beta chain) sequence and its context. A much bigger clone sits one base away, suggesting this may be a read error. V lost 3 bases and J lost 3, with 18 bases in between. Per the germline V gene, CDR1 is DFQATT and CDR2 is SNEGSKA (reference sequence). CDR3 size: 15 residues. Molecular barcoding with unique molecular identifiers was used for the TCRbeta library. TCRdb called the PCR reads again in MiXCR, with one record for every CDR3 protein. The table has 670,000 or so distinct CDR3 sequences, under 15% seen once. This entry belongs to a study of T-cell reconstitution after alpha-beta-depleted transplantation in children.

The receptor was derived from a girl aged 2 to 10 with congenital amegakaryocytic thrombocytopenia, due to receive a stem cell transplant. J is TRBJ2-7 and V is TRBV20-1, with a possible D match to TRBD1 (5 bases). The source material was PBMCs, sampled before TCRalphabeta/CD19-depleted stem cell transplant. CDR3 DNA: TGCAGTGCTAGTGTAGACAGAGTCTTCATCTACGAGCAGTACTTC. Its translation: CSASVDRVFIYEQYF.